This T cell receptor beta chain was captured by sequencing in a study of blood T cell repertoires in COVID-19. The wider study: COVID-19 samples collected from the United States, Italy and Spain covered acute and convalescent phases. From T cells, B-cell-depleted T cells, or PBMCs came the material, which was cDNA or gDNA.

Clones were read by immunoSEQ multiplex PCR, and TCRdb kept only the in-frame ones, dropping some. The repertoire holds around 63,000 clones, around 80% seen once, with 6.5% to 8.5% in the top ten. With 6 bases clipped from V and 3 bases from J, the junction kept 9 bases outside the gene matches. The CDR3 sequence is 18 residues long. CDR1 is SGHTA and CDR2 is FQGNSA in the germline V gene. Specimen: peripheral blood. The chain carries TRBV7-2 and TRBJ1-6; 12 bases fit TRBD1. The sequence was collected from a man aged 60 to 69 with acute or convalescent COVID-19. The CDR3 bases are TGTGCCAGCAGTAGGGACAGGGGGCGGTTATTCTATAATTCACCCCTCCACTTT. Residues: CASSRDRGRLFYNSPLHF. The variable domain in full, with the rest retrieved from reference TRBV7-2 and TRBJ1-6, is GAGVSQSPSNKVTEKGKDVELRCDPISGHTALYWYRQSLGQGLEFLIYFQGNSAPDKSGLPSDRFSAERTGGSVSTLTIQRTQQEDSAVYLCASSRDRGRLFYNSPLHFGNGTRLTVT.